This record looks at one TCR beta chain sequence and its context. The sample belongs to a study of OX40 agonist ivuxolimab in advanced cancers. The repertoire was sequenced with immunoSEQ multiplex PCR; TCRdb's copy has only in-frame clones and lacks some. Here the sample spans some 70,000 clones, approximately 84% being singletons. Sequenced material: CD4+ or CD8+ T cells sorted from blood, taken in a trial of the OX40 agonist ivuxolimab. The clonotype comes from an adult with an advanced solid tumor such as melanoma, head and neck, liver or kidney cancer.

CDR3 residues: CASSPGRGREKLFF. The CDR3 coding sequence is TGTGCCAGTAGCCCTGGCAGGGGAAGGGAAAAACTGTTTTTT. V gene TRBV19 combines with J gene TRBJ1-4, with D possibly being TRBD1 (6 bases). CDR1 and CDR2 from the germline V gene are LNHDA and SQIVND (reference sequence). Trimming removed 6 bases at V and 8 bases at J, with 16 bases between. The CDR3 is 14 residues long.